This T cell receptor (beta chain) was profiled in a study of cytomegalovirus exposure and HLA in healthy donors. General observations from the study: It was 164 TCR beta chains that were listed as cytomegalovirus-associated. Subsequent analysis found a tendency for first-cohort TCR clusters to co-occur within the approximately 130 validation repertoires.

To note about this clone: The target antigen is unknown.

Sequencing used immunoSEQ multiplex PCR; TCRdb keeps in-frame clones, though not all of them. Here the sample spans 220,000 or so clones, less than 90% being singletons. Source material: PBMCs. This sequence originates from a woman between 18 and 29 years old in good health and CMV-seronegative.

The CDR3 bases are TGTGCCAGCAGTTCGGGACTAGCGGGAGTAGGGTCCTACGAGCAGTACTTC. Amino acid sequence: CASSSGLAGVGSYEQYF. The chain combines TRBV27 with TRBJ2-7; 14 bases line up with TRBD2. From germline, CDR1 is MNHEY and CDR2 SMNVEV (reference sequence). The ends lost 4 bases at V and 1 base at J; junction bases unmatched: 6. CDR3 size: 17 residues.